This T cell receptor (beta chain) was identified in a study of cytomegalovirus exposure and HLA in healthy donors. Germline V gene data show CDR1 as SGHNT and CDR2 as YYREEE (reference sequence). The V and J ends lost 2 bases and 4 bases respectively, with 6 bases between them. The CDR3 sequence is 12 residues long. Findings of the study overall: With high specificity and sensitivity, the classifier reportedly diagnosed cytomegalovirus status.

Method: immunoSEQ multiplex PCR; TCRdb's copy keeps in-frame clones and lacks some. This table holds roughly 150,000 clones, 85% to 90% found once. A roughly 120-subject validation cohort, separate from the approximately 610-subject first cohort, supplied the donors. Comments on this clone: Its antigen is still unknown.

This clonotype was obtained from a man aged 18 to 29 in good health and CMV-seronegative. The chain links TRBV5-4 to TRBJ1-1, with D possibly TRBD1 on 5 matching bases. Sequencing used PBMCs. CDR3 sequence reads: CASSFRGTEAFF. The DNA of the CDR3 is TGTGCCAGCAGCTTTAGGGGCACTGAAGCTTTCTTT.